This T cell receptor (beta chain) was observed in a study of blood T cells in healthy people across ages. Study results and caveats: Older age coincided with a roughly linear decline in TCR beta diversity per million T cells. Long-lived donors exceeded aged donors in naive CD4+ cells and diversity.

In regard to this clonotype: Its matching antigen is unknown.

Using a J-beta primer mix together with a sample-barcoded 5' primer, a second PCR was run for about 6 to 11 cycles. Each TCR beta cDNA got a 12-nucleotide random molecular identifier. Each CDR3 protein is one row after TCRdb ran MiXCR on the 5' RACE reads. The sample consists of hundreds of thousands of distinct CDR3 sequences, over 45% of them appearing once. This CDR3 is built from 15 residues. V was pared by 0 bases and J by 4 bases, with 12 bases between. Per germline, CDR1 LGHNA and CDR2 YSLEER. This chain uses TRBV4-3 with TRBJ1-2; no clear D. This receptor was taken from a woman aged 60-75 years in good health. The specimen was blood. The chain's CDR3 is CASSQETHRSYGYTF. The CDR3 DNA follows: TGCGCCAGCAGCCAAGAGACCCACCGCTCCTATGGCTACACCTTC.